One and the same sample provided the 27 T cell receptor beta chains below, sequenced in a study of T cell repertoires and Cas9 in healthy adults. The data were produced by immunoSEQ multiplex PCR, yet TCRdb's version contains in-frame clones alone and is incomplete. The repertoire includes 20,000 to 25,000 clones, around nine tenths of them detected once, and 0.6% to 0.8% sits in the top ten. The sample comprised CD4+ effector T cells (CD127+, CD25-, CD137-, CD154-) from PBMCs; culture status not recorded. The receptors stem from a human donor in good health.

The chain carries TRBV19 and TRBJ1-2; 7 bases map to TRBD1. Per the germline V gene, CDR1 is LNHDA and CDR2 is SQIVND (reference sequence). With V trimmed by 6 bases and J by 6 bases, 10 bases remained unmatched. This CDR3 is 14 amino acids long. CDR3 sequence (DNA): TGTGCCAGTAGCCTGCGGGCCGGGACAGATGGCTACACCTTC. Residues: CASSLRAGTDGYTF.

The rearrangement links TRBV28 to TRBJ2-7, with D perhaps matching TRBD1 (6 bases). Germline V gene lookup returns CDR1 MDHEN and CDR2 SYDVKM. V was trimmed by 1 base and J by 0 bases, leaving 16 bases between them. The CDR3 has 17 amino acids. For the CDR3, the DNA is TGTGCCAGCAGTTTATCCTTAACCGGGACATACTCCTACGAGCAGTACTTC. Translated: CASSLSLTGTYSYEQYF.

The chain combines TRBV7-8 with TRBJ1-1; D perhaps matches TRBD1 (6 bases). The V gene lost 1 base and the J gene lost 5 bases, with 14 bases spanning the gap. The CDR3 sequence is 15 residues long. Germline V CDR1 and CDR2: SGHVS, FQNEAQ. In DNA form, the CDR3 reads TGTGCCAGCAGCTTAGTTTTAGGGGGACGGACTGAAGCTTTCTTT. Translated, it gives CASSLVLGGRTEAFF.

The CDR3 DNA reads as TGTGCCAGCTCACCCTCCATGGGGGGGATTGGAAACACCATATATTTT. As protein: CASSPSMGGIGNTIYF. This chain connects TRBV18 to TRBJ1-3, with a possible D match to TRBD1 (5 bases). Germline CDR1 and CDR2: KGHSH and LQKENI. This CDR3 is built from 16 residues. Trimming pared 3 bases from V and 3 bases from J, leaving 15 bases between.

As for this clone: The junction departs from the called germline gene at one end, perhaps through a read error. CDR3 sequence (DNA): TGCGGCGTTAGACAGACCTACGAGCAGTACTTC. Amino acids: CGVRQTYEQYF. The V gene is TRBV29-1, the J gene TRBJ2-7, with a possible D match to TRBD1 (5 bases). Per the germline V gene, CDR1 is SQVTM and CDR2 is ANQGSEA. The CDR3 has 11 residues.

The chain carries TRBV18 and TRBJ1-4; no definite D call. This CDR3 has 14 amino acids. V shed 6 bases and J shed 8 bases, with 16 bases lying between them. Germline V gene data show CDR1 as KGHSH and CDR2 as LQKENI. The chain's CDR3 is CASSSNTAGEKLFF. The CDR3 DNA reads TGTGCCAGCTCGTCTAACACGGCGGGCGAAAAACTGTTTTTT.

The V call is TRBV5-1, the J call TRBJ2-7; 12 bases are shared with TRBD1. The junction had 10 bases not matched to a gene; V was cut back by 4 bases and J by 5 bases. The CDR3 has 16 residues. Per germline, CDR1 SGHRS and CDR2 YFSETQ. The CDR3 DNA sequence: TGCGCCAGCAGCCCCGAGCCGGGACAGGGGGCCCACGAGCAGTACTTC. This codes for CASSPEPGQGAHEQYF.

The V call is TRBV7-6, the J call TRBJ1-3; no reliable D call. The CDR3 is 17 amino acids. V lost 4 bases, J lost 4 bases, and 20 bases lay in between. In germline, CDR1 is SGHVS, CDR2 FNYEAQ. Here the CDR3 reads CASSSLDTPVAGNTIYF. The CDR3 bases are TGTGCCAGCAGCTCCCTCGACACTCCTGTCGCAGGAAACACCATATATTTT.

V gene TRBV5-8 combines with J gene TRBJ2-7; tentatively, D is TRBD1 or TRBD2 (6 bases each). The V end was cut by 2 bases, the J end by 6 bases, with 12 bases between. CDR3 length: 13 amino acids. The germline V gene encodes CDR1 SGHTS and CDR2 YDEGEE. The CDR3 bases are TGTGCCAGCAGCTTAAGGGGGGACCGCGAGCAGTACTTC. It translates to CASSLRGDREQYF.

The chain joins TRBV2 to TRBJ1-1; no clear D. Deletions cut 2 bases from V and 1 base from J, with 5 bases between. CDR1 is SNHLY, CDR2 FYNNEI, per germline. The CDR3 has 13 residues. The CDR3 DNA sequence: TGTGCCAGCAGTGAATTGGAGAACACTGAAGCTTTCTTT. Encoded protein: CASSELENTEAFF.

The chain uses TRBV30 and TRBJ2-2, with D possibly matching TRBD1 (5 bases). Germline-derived CDR1 and CDR2 are GTSNPN and SVGIG (reference sequence). The CDR3 is made up of 13 amino acids. V lost 7 bases to trimming and J lost 5 bases, with 14 bases between them. CDR3 bases: TGTGCCTTCGACAGATTTAGGACCGGGGAGCTGTTTTTT. Its translation is CAFDRFRTGELFF.

A few counts support this clone. The chain is built from TRBV6-1 and TRBJ2-7; tentatively, D is TRBD2 (5 bases). Trimming left V 6 bases short and J 0 bases short, with 6 bases between. The CDR3 consists of 12 residues. Germline CDR1 and CDR2: MNHNS and SASEGT. The CDR3 DNA follows: TGTGCCAGCAGGGGGAGCTCCTACGAGCAGTACTTC. It encodes CASRGSSYEQYF.

V usage is TRBV6-1 and J usage is TRBJ2-7; 10 bases match TRBD1. There are 16 residues in the CDR3. Germline V gene lookup returns CDR1 MNHNS and CDR2 SASEGT. Trimming removed 6 bases from V and 1 base from J; junction bases left unmatched: 9. CDR3 nucleotide sequence: TGTGCCAGCAGAGAATCCGGGACAGGGGTTTCCTACGAGCAGTACTTC. It is translated as CASRESGTGVSYEQYF.

The rearrangement links TRBV18 to TRBJ1-1; tentatively, D is TRBD1 (6 bases). Germline-derived CDR1 and CDR2 are KGHSH and LQKENI. The V end lost 5 bases, the J end lost 1 base, and 11 bases lay between the germline ends. The CDR3 totals 14 residues. CDR3 nucleotide sequence: TGTGCCAGCTCATCACAGGGCCCGAACACTGAAGCTTTCTTT. Its protein product is CASSSQGPNTEAFF.

The chain combines TRBV7-9 with TRBJ2-7; tentatively, D is TRBD1 or TRBD2 (6 bases each). Trimming shortened V by 5 bases and J by 2 bases, and 19 bases separated the two germline ends. CDR1 is SEHNR, CDR2 FQNEAQ, per germline (reference sequence). The CDR3 spans 16 residues. CDR3 in amino acids: CASSLLATGAAYEQYF. In DNA form, the CDR3 reads TGTGCCAGCAGCCTCCTAGCTACGGGGGCCGCCTACGAGCAGTACTTC.

The genes are TRBV19 and TRBJ1-6; tentatively, D is TRBD1 (6 bases). With 5 bases removed from V and 4 bases from J, the gap between germline ends came to 18 bases. The CDR3 has 17 residues. Germline loops: CDR1 LNHDA, CDR2 SQIVND (reference sequence). The CDR3 protein is CASSPGAGALYNSPLHF. The CDR3, as DNA: TGTGCCAGTAGTCCCGGGGCGGGGGCCCTGTATAATTCACCCCTCCACTTT.

This chain joins TRBV5-1 and TRBJ1-4; 7 bases are shared with TRBD1. Germline trimming cut 0 bases from V and 9 bases from J; bases unmatched to any gene: 11. CDR1 and CDR2 (germline): SGHRS, YFSETQ. This CDR3 has 16 amino acids. The chain's CDR3 is CASSLEVVTGRKKLFF. CDR3 nucleotides: TGCGCCAGCAGCTTGGAAGTTGTGACAGGGAGGAAAAAACTGTTTTTT.

The chain employs TRBV5-1 and TRBJ2-1; TRBD1 matches at 12 bases. There are 15 residues in the CDR3. Trimming took 2 bases from V and 8 from J; bases not matched to a gene: 5. Germline lookup yields CDR1 SGHRS and CDR2 YFSETQ. The CDR3 nucleotides are TGCGCCAGCAGCTTATCCGGGACAGGGGGCTATGAGCAGTTCTTC. Its protein is CASSLSGTGGYEQFF.

The CDR3 coding sequence is TGCGCCAGCAGCCAAGCATACATTGGCGAAAAACTGTTTTTT. Protein sequence: CASSQAYIGEKLFF. The chain carries TRBV4-1 and TRBJ1-4; D ambiguous. CDR3 size: 14 residues. In germline, CDR1 is MGHRA, CDR2 YSYEKL. Trimming took off 1 base at V and 8 bases at J, with 11 bases between the two ends.

The genes are TRBV7-5 and TRBJ1-2. TRBV7-5 is shown as a pseudogene. There are 14 residues in the CDR3. DNA of the CDR3: TGTGTCAGAAGCCAAAAGATGGGTGCCTATGGCTACACCTTC. It codes for CVRSQKMGAYGYTF.

The DNA of the CDR3 is TGTGCCAGCAGTTTCCGGACAGGGCGGAATGAGCAGTTCTTC. Residues: CASSFRTGRNEQFF. V and J are TRBV6-5 and TRBJ2-1, with 8 bases lining up with TRBD1. V lost 4 bases to trimming and J lost 7 bases; unmatched junction nucleotides: 6. The CDR3 is made up of 14 amino acids. From germline, CDR1 is MNHEY and CDR2 SVGAGI.

This clone occurred once. The V and J genes are TRBV4-1 and TRBJ2-3; the match to TRBD1 covers 10 bases. The CDR3 covers 16 residues. V gave up 2 bases and J gave up 3 bases; unmatched junction bases: 5. In germline, CDR1 is MGHRA, CDR2 YSYEKL. The CDR3 loop reads CASSQIPGQGTDTQYF. In DNA form, the CDR3 reads TGCGCCAGCAGCCAAATTCCGGGACAGGGGACAGATACGCAGTATTTT.

This clone was observed a few times. V and J are TRBV15 and TRBJ2-2; 10 nucleotides match TRBD1. This CDR3 is built from 18 residues. The germline gives CDR1 LNHNV, CDR2 YYDKDF (reference sequence). V shed 0 bases, J shed 5 bases, and the junction held 9 bases outside the gene matches. The CDR3 region is CATSRDLGGTGVTGELFF. DNA for the CDR3: TGTGCCACCAGCAGAGATTTAGGGGGGACAGGGGTAACCGGGGAGCTGTTTTTT.

The rearrangement uses TRBV5-1 and TRBJ2-5; 8 bases map to TRBD1. The CDR3 loop spans 15 amino acids. V lost 3 bases and J lost 2; bases outside the gene matches: 6. CDR1 is SGHRS and CDR2 is YFSETQ in the germline V gene. The CDR3 loop is CASSSGTGLQETQYF. In nucleotides, the CDR3 is TGCGCCAGCAGCTCTGGGACAGGACTACAAGAGACCCAGTACTTC.

The chain has TRBV19 and TRBJ1-1; D gene ambiguous. V was cut by 6 bases and J by 0 bases, with 8 bases left in between. The CDR3 runs to 13 residues. CDR1 and CDR2 from the germline V gene are LNHDA and SQIVND (reference sequence). CDR3 sequence reads: CASRQALNTEAFF. CDR3 in DNA: TGTGCCAGTAGGCAGGCTCTGAACACTGAAGCTTTCTTT.

This chain connects TRBV10-3 to TRBJ2-2; D gene uncertain. Germline assignment: CDR1 ENHRY and CDR2 SYGVKD. Between the trimmed V and J ends, which lost 6 bases and 6 bases, there was a span of 26 bases. The CDR3 is made up of 18 amino acids. The CDR3 nucleotides are TGTGCCATCAGCCGGGCCCGACCCGAGGCTAGTCAAGCCGGGGAGCTGTTTTTT. It codes for CAISRARPEASQAGELFF.

The V call is TRBV6-1, the J call TRBJ2-7; TRBD1 agrees at 10 bases. The length of the CDR3 is 14 residues. Germline V gene data show CDR1 as MNHNS and CDR2 as SASEGT. V was clipped by 7 bases and J by 3 bases; unmatched bases: 6. CDR3 loop: CASKGGTGVYEQYF. CDR3 bases: TGTGCCAGCAAGGGAGGGACAGGGGTCTACGAGCAGTACTTC.